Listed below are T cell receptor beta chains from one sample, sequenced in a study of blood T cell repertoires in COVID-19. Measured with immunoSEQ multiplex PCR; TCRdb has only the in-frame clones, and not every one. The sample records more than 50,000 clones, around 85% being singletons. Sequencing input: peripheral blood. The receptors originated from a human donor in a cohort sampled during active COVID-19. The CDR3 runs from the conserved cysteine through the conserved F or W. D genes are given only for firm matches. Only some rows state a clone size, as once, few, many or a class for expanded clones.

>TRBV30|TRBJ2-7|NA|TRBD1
CAWSSGQGGWNEQYF
TGTGCCTGGAGTTCCGGACAGGGGGGTTGGAACGAGCAGTACTTC
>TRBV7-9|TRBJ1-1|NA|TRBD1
CASSFDRGRGVTEAFF
TGTGCCAGCAGCTTTGACAGGGGGCGGGGAGTCACTGAAGCTTTCTTT
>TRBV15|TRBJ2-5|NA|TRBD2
CATSTRTSGQETQYF
TGTGCCACCAGCACCCGGACTAGCGGGCAAGAGACCCAGTACTTC
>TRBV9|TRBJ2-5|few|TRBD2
CASSVGPSGGTSQETQYF
TGTGCCAGCAGCGTAGGGCCTAGCGGGGGGACGAGCCAAGAGACCCAGTACTTC
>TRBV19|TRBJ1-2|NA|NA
CASSRTGDYGYTF
TGTGCCAGTAGTAGGACGGGGGATTATGGCTACACCTTC
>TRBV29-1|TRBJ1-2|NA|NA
CSVEGPLTANYGYTF
TGCAGCGTTGAAGGCCCCTTGACAGCTAACTATGGCTACACCTTC
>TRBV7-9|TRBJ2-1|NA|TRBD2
CASSQNRAGVHTDEQFF
TGTGCCAGCAGCCAAAATCGAGCGGGGGTTCATACGGATGAGCAGTTCTTC
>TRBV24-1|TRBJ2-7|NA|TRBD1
CATSPDREPYEQYF
TGTGCCACCAGCCCGGACAGGGAGCCCTACGAGCAGTACTTC
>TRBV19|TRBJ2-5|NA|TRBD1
CASSNNRGAGETQYF
TGTGCCAGTAGTAATAACAGGGGCGCGGGAGAGACCCAGTACTTC
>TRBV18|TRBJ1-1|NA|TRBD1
CASSAGGPEAFF
TGTGCCAGCTCAGCAGGGGGGCCTGAAGCTTTCTTT
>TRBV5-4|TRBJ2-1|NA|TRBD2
CASSWASGGNEQFF
TGTGCCAGCAGCTGGGCTAGCGGGGGAAATGAGCAGTTCTTC
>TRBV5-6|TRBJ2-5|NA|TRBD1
CASSLAGGETQYF
TGTGCCAGCAGCTTGGCAGGGGGAGAGACCCAGTACTTC
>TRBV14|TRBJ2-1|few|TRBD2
CASSQGETSGNNEQFF
TGTGCCAGCAGCCAGGGCGAGACTAGCGGGAACAATGAGCAGTTCTTC
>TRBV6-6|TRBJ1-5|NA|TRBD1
CASSYSGQGDHQPQHF
TGTGCCAGCAGTTACTCGGGTCAGGGGGACCATCAGCCCCAGCATTTT
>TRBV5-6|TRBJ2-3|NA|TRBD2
CASRRLAGAGTDTQYF
TGTGCCAGCAGAAGACTAGCGGGGGCCGGCACAGATACGCAGTATTTT
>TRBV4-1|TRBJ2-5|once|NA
CASSQIGMETQYF
TGCGCCAGCAGCCAAATCGGGATGGAGACCCAGTACTTC
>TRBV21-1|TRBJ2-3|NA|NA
CASSGRGLTDTQYF
TGTGCCAGCAGCGGCAGGGGGCTTACAGATACGCAGTATTTT
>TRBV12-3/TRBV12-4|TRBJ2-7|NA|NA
CASRTGTAYEQYF
TGTGCCAGCAGGACCGGGACTGCTTACGAGCAGTACTTC
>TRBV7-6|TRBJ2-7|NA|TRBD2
CASSQAGQTYEQYF
TGTGCCAGCAGCCAAGCGGGGCAGACCTACGAGCAGTACTTC
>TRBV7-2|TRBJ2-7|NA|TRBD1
CASSLVRTGVHEQYF
TGTGCCAGCAGCTTAGTTAGGACAGGGGTGCACGAGCAGTACTTC
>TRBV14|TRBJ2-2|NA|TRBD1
CASSPGQGFTGELFF
TGTGCCAGCAGCCCGGGACAGGGTTTTACCGGGGAGCTGTTTTTT
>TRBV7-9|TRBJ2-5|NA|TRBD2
CASSLGSGGGETQYF
TGTGCCAGCAGCTTGGGTAGCGGGGGCGGAGAGACCCAGTACTTC
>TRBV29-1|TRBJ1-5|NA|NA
CSAGDTWDQPQHF
TGCAGCGCGGGGGACACTTGGGATCAGCCCCAGCATTTT
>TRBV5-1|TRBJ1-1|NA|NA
CASTSGGTAVTEAFF
TGCGCCAGCACCTCGGGGGGCACGGCAGTTACTGAAGCTTTCTTT
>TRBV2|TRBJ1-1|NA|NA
CASRALQYLNTEAFF
TGTGCCAGCAGAGCCTTACAGTATTTGAACACTGAAGCTTTCTTT
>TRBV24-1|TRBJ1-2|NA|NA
CATSSGNNYGYTF
TGTGCCACCAGCTCGGGGAACAACTATGGCTACACCTTC
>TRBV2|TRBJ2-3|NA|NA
CASMRVATTDTQYF
TGTGCCAGCATGAGGGTAGCGACCACAGATACGCAGTATTTT
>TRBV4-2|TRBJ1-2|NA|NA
CASSQEGAGRSNGYTF
TGTGCCAGCAGCCAAGAGGGGGCGGGCAGGAGTAACGGCTACACCTTC
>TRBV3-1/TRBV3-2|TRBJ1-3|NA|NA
CASSQLQGSSGNTIYF
TGTGCCAGCAGCCAGTTACAGGGATCCTCTGGAAACACCATATATTTT
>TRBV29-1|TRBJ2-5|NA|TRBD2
CSVEAASGAQETQYF
TGCAGCGTTGAAGCCGCTAGCGGGGCCCAAGAGACCCAGTACTTC
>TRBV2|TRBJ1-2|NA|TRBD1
CASSWTGDGYTF
TGTGCCAGCAGTTGGACAGGGGATGGCTACACCTTC
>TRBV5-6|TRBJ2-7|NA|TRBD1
CASSLLRTGTGVYEQYF
TGTGCCAGCAGCTTGCTGAGAACCGGGACAGGGGTATACGAGCAGTACTTC
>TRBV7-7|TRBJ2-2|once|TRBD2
CASSLLAGESTGELFF
TGTGCCAGCAGCTTATTAGCGGGGGAGTCCACCGGGGAGCTGTTTTTT
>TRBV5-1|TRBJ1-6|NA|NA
CASSLERVGSSPLHF
TGCGCCAGCAGCTTGGAGAGGGTAGGGAGTTCACCCCTCCACTTT
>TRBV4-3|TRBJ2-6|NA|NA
CASSQTGASGANVLTF
TGCGCCAGCAGCCAAACGGGAGCCTCTGGGGCCAACGTCCTGACTTTC
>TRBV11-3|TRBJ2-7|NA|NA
CASSPEGVGEQYF
TGTGCCAGCAGCCCAGAGGGGGTTGGCGAGCAGTACTTC
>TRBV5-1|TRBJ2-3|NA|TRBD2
CASSLVGTSGGPRRTDTQYF
TGCGCCAGCAGCTTGGTAGGGACTAGCGGGGGTCCTCGACGCACAGATACGCAGTATTTT
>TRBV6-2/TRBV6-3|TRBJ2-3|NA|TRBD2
CASSLAGGLDTQYF
TGTGCCAGCAGTTTAGCGGGGGGTTTAGATACGCAGTATTTT
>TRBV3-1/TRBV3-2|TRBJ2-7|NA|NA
CASSQYNSYEQYF
TGTGCCAGCAGCCAATACAACTCCTACGAGCAGTACTTC
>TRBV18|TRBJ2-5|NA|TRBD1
CASSPPGQGRSETQYF
TGTGCCAGCTCACCCCCGGGACAGGGTCGGTCAGAGACCCAGTACTTC
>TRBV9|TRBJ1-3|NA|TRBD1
CASGASIGQGNTIYF
TGTGCCAGTGGGGCGAGTATAGGACAGGGGAACACCATATATTTT
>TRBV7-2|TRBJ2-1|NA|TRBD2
CASSSVSGGARNEQFF
TGTGCCAGCAGCTCAGTTAGCGGGGGGGCTAGGAATGAGCAGTTCTTC
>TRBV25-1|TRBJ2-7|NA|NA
CASSEGGGFDEQYF
TGTGCCAGCAGTGAGGGGGGGGGCTTCGACGAGCAGTACTTC